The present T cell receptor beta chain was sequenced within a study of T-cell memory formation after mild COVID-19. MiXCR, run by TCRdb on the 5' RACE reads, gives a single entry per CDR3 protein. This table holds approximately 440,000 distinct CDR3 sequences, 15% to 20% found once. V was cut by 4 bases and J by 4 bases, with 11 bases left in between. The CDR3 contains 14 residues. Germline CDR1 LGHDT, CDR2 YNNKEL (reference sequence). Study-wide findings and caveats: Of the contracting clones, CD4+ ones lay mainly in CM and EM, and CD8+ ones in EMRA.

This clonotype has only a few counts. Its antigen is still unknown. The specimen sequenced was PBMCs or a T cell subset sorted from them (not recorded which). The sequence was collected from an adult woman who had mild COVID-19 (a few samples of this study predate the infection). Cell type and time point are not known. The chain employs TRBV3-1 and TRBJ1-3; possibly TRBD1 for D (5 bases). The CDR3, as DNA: TGTGCCAGCAGCCGGGGGTATACAGGAAACACCATATATTTT. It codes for CASSRGYTGNTIYF.